Presented here are 12 T cell receptor beta chains from one specimen sequenced in a study of beta chain features in type 1 diabetes. Every isolated RNA sample was fully reverse transcribed, so sequencing captured expressed TCRB transcripts. Some clones are missing from TCRdb's copy, which holds only in-frame ones; the method was immunoSEQ multiplex PCR. The sample carries 350,000 or so clones, about 20% recorded once. The sequencing sample was made of naive CD4+ T cells from blood. The receptors come from a woman between 18 and 29 years old in good health.

The genes are TRBV7-9 and TRBJ1-2; no reliable D call. The CDR3 is 12 residues long. V was shortened by 0 bases and J by 7 bases, with 6 bases between the two germline ends. Germline V gene data show CDR1 as SEHNR and CDR2 as FQNEAQ (reference sequence). The CDR3 loop is CASSLAPFGYTF. The CDR3 region has the DNA TGTGCCAGCAGCTTAGCTCCTTTTGGCTACACCTTC.

The chain is built from TRBV25-1 and TRBJ2-5, with D possibly being TRBD2 (6 bases). The CDR3 sequence is 18 residues long. Trimming stripped 5 bases from V and 4 bases from J, with 26 bases between. Germline lookup yields CDR1 MGHDK and CDR2 SYGVNS. CDR3: CASSPPEGQGLGRETQYF. The DNA of the CDR3 is TGTGCCAGCAGTCCCCCGGAGGGGCAGGGTCTAGGCCGAGAGACCCAGTACTTC. Combining the CDR3 with reference TRBV25-1 and TRBJ2-5 gives the whole variable domain EADIYQTPRYLVIGTGKKITLECSQTMGHDKMYWYQQDPGMELHLIHYSYGVNSTEKGDLSSESTVSRIRTEHFPLTLESARPSHTSQYLCASSPPEGQGLGRETQYFGPGTRLLVL.

The sample holds a few counts of this clone. The chain combines TRBV5-1 with TRBJ1-2; possible D gene TRBD1, 5 bases. Germline V gene sequence: CDR1 SGHRS, CDR2 YFSETQ. V dropped 4 bases and J dropped 3 bases, with 7 bases sitting between them. CDR3 length: 12 residues. In nucleotides, the CDR3 is TGCGCCAGCAGCCTGACAGACTATGGCTACACCTTC. Its protein product is CASSLTDYGYTF. Using reference TRBV5-1 and TRBJ1-2 for the parts outside the CDR3, the full variable domain is KAGVTQTPRYLIKTRGQQVTLSCSPISGHRSVSWYQQTPGQGLQFLFEYFSETQRNKGNFPGRFSGRQFSNSRSEMNVSTLELGDSALYLCASSLTDYGYTFGSGTRLTVV.

The chain carries TRBV7-3 and TRBJ2-5; D gene uncertain. The germline CDR1 and CDR2 sequences are SGHTA and FQGTGA. V lost 1 base to trimming and J lost 5 bases, with 8 bases between them. The CDR3 has 13 residues. The CDR3 region has the DNA TGTGCCAGCAGCTTAAGTTCCCCTGAGACCCAGTACTTC. This gives the protein CASSLSSPETQYF.

The V and J genes are TRBV5-1 and TRBJ1-5, with 8 bases matching TRBD1. Germline lookup yields CDR1 SGHRS and CDR2 YFSETQ. The CDR3 contains 16 residues. The V gene end was trimmed by 5 bases and the J gene end by 0 bases; junction bases not matched to a gene: 7. The CDR3 coding sequence is TGCGCCAGCAGAGGGACAGGACTTGATAGCAATCAGCCCCAGCATTTT. Translating it yields CASRGTGLDSNQPQHF.

The chain carries TRBV7-2 and TRBJ2-5; 11 bases map to TRBD2. J gave up 5 bases and V 2 bases, and 4 bases lay outside the gene matches. The CDR3 consists of 15 residues. The germline gives CDR1 SGHTA, CDR2 FQGNSA. DNA for the CDR3: TGTGCCAGCAGCTTAAGGGCTAGCGGGGGGGAGACCCAGTACTTC. Protein: CASSLRASGGETQYF.

This chain uses TRBV4-2 with TRBJ2-7, with D perhaps matching TRBD2 (6 bases). V lost 0 bases, J lost 4 bases, and 10 bases lay in between. This CDR3 comprises 14 residues. CDR1 and CDR2 (germline): LGHNA, YNFKEQ. CDR3 amino acids: CASSQERGPYEQYF. The CDR3 DNA reads as TGTGCCAGCAGCCAAGAGCGGGGACCATACGAGCAGTACTTC.

The chain joins TRBV29-1 to TRBJ1-1, with D possibly TRBD1 on 5 matching bases. With 4 bases removed from V and 8 bases from J, the gap between germline ends came to 11 bases. The CDR3 length is 11 residues. Germline CDR1 is SQVTM and CDR2 is ANQGSEA. CDR3 sequence (DNA): TGCAGCGTTGGACAGAACCTAGAAGCTTTCTTT. Protein: CSVGQNLEAFF.

The chain couples TRBV4-1 to TRBJ2-2; D gene uncertain. Trimming took 6 bases from V and 6 from J, leaving 11 bases between them. Germline V lookup: CDR1 MGHRA, CDR2 YSYEKL. This CDR3 has 13 residues. Here the CDR3 DNA reads TGCGCCAGCAGTCTAGACGGAGCCGGGGAGCTGTTTTTT. Residues: CASSLDGAGELFF.

There are a few counts of this clone. This chain joins TRBV27 and TRBJ2-5, with no clear D. Trimming removed 2 bases at V and 1 base at J, with 11 bases between. Per the germline V gene, CDR1 is MNHEY and CDR2 is SMNVEV (reference sequence). This CDR3 region has 15 residues. CDR3 in DNA: TGTGCCAGCAGTTTAATTAGCCCTGGCCAAGAGACCCAGTACTTC. The encoded protein is CASSLISPGQETQYF.

This clone occurred a few times. The chain employs TRBV5-4 and TRBJ1-1; D may be TRBD1 (5 bases). Trimming removed 2 bases from V and 3 bases from J, with 5 bases in between. The CDR3 has 12 residues. Germline V gives CDR1 SGHNT, CDR2 YYREEE (reference sequence). The CDR3 loop reads CASSFRDTEAFF. The CDR3 DNA follows: TGTGCCAGCAGCTTCAGGGACACTGAAGCTTTCTTT. Variable domain in full (rest from reference TRBV5-4 and TRBJ1-1): ETGVTQSPTHLIKTRGQQVTLRCSSQSGHNTVSWYQQALGQGPQFIFQYYREEENGRGNFPPRFSGLQFPNYSSELNVNALELDDSALYLCASSFRDTEAFFGQGTRLTVV.

V usage is TRBV5-6 and J usage is TRBJ1-5, with D perhaps matching TRBD1 (5 bases). In germline, CDR1 is SGHDT, CDR2 YYEEEE. The CDR3 totals 15 residues. V lost 0 bases to trimming and J lost 4 bases, with 11 bases between them. CDR3 DNA: TGTGCCAGCAGCTTGGGGTTGGGGGGAAATCAGCCCCAGCATTTT. This encodes CASSLGLGGNQPQHF.